This T cell receptor beta chain was recovered during a study of CD8+CD57+ T cells in acquired aplastic anemia. Study at large: Sorting CD4+ and CD8+ cells gave DNA averaging approximately 3 ug. Sequencing produced an average of roughly 10 million reads per healthy donor for CD4+ cells.

The germline gives CDR1 SGHAT, CDR2 FQDESV (reference sequence). Trimming stripped 5 bases from V and 1 base from J, with 11 bases between. The CDR3 is 15 residues long. Broader study findings: Comparison of patients with controls identified about 30 shared CD8+ CDR3 sequences.

The template for TCR beta VDJ and CDR3 sequence profiling was genomic DNA. MiXCR, applied by TCRdb to the reads, yields one record per CDR3 protein. The sample consists of about 170,000 distinct CDR3 sequences, around 40% of them appearing once. This clonotype showed up many times. What it recognizes is unknown. The rearrangement joins TRBV11-1 to TRBJ2-2; D might be TRBD1 (5 bases). Sequenced input: sorted CD4+, CD8+, or CD8+CD57+ T cells (not recorded which) from PBMCs. This clonotype was sampled from a human donor in good health. The CDR3 DNA follows: TGTGCCAGCAGCAAAGGACAAAAGAACACCGGGGAGCTGTTTTTT. Translation gives CASSKGQKNTGELFF. Full variable domain (outside the CDR3, taken from reference TRBV11-1 and TRBJ2-2): EAEVAQSPRYKITEKSQAVAFWCDPISGHATLYWYRQILGQGPELLVQFQDESVVDDSQLPKDRFSAERLKGVDSTLKIQPAELGDSAMYLCASSKGQKNTGELFFGEGSRLTVL.